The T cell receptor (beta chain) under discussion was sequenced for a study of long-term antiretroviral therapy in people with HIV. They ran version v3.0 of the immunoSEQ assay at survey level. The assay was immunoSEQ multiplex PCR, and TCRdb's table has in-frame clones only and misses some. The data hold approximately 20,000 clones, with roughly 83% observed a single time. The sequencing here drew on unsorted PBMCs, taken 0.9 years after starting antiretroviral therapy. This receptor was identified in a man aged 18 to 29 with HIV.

CDR3: CASSQGQGLSYEQYF. CDR3 in DNA: TGCGCCAGCAGCCAAGGACAGGGTCTGTCCTACGAGCAGTACTTC. This chain connects TRBV4-1 to TRBJ2-7, with 7 bases aligning to TRBD1. Germline assignment: CDR1 MGHRA and CDR2 YSYEKL. With V trimmed by 1 base and J by 1 base, 4 bases remained unmatched. The CDR3 runs 15 residues.